Listed here is a single TCR beta chain. The antigen is unknown. Data came from immunoSEQ multiplex PCR; TCRdb stores just in-frame clones and leaves some out. The table has some 26,000 clones, around 79% seen once. CDR3 length: 16 amino acids. Per the germline V gene, CDR1 is SGDLS and CDR2 is YYNGEE. Trimming took 3 bases from V and 1 from J; bases not matched to a gene: 7. These data come from a study of OX40 agonist ivuxolimab in advanced cancers. At the level of the study: The dose-escalation group included hepatocellular carcinoma, melanoma, renal cell carcinoma and head and neck cancer.

The sampling schedule covered blood at baseline, cycle 4 day 1, and cycle 7 day 1. General study results and limits: Expanded peripheral T cell antigen specificity was not determined. CD4+ and CD8+ blood T cells expanded clonally by week 6 at 0.1 to 3.0 mg/kg.

The source was CD4+ or CD8+ T cells sorted from blood, collected in a trial of the OX40 agonist ivuxolimab. This TCR came from an adult with an advanced solid tumor such as melanoma, head and neck, liver or kidney cancer. The V and J genes are TRBV9 and TRBJ2-3; 8 bases fit TRBD2. CDR3 in amino acids: CASSGGSGSGTDTQYF. The CDR3 nucleotides are TGTGCCAGCAGCGGGGGGAGCGGGAGTGGCACAGATACGCAGTATTTT.